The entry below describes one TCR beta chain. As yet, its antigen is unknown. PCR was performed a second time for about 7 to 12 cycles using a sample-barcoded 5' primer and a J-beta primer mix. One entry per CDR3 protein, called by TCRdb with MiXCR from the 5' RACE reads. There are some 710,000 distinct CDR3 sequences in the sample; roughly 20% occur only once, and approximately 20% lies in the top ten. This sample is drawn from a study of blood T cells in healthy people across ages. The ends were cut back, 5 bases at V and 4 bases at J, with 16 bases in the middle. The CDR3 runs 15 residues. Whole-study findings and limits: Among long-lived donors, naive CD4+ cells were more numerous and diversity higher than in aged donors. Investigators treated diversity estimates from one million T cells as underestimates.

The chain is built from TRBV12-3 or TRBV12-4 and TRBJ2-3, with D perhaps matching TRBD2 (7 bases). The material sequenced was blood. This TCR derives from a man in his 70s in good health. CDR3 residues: CASSPARGAPDTQYF. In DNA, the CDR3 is TGTGCCAGCAGTCCCGCCCGGGGGGCCCCAGATACGCAGTATTTT.